The source of this T cell receptor beta chain is a study of molecular identifiers for immune sequencing clone quantification. Study information: For replicates, RNA isolated from around 20,000 or 99,000 naive CD8 cells was divided into five portions, of which four were sequenced.

TCRdb processed the PCR reads anew with MiXCR; each CDR3 protein has one entry. The repertoire consists of some 580,000 distinct CDR3 sequences, with about 25% occurring once and the leading ten covering about 0.8%. Using a CD8+CD4-CCR7+CD45RA+ phenotype, naive CD8 T cells were sorted. V shed 2 bases and J shed 2 bases, with 15 bases lying between them. Germline CDR1 and CDR2: MNHEY and SVGAGI. CDR3 size: 17 residues. The chain combines TRBV6-5 with TRBJ1-4; a possible D gene is TRBD1 (5 bases). What was sequenced was naive CD8+ T cells from blood, with Jurkat cell RNA spiked in. The sample's subset: FACS-sorted CD8+CD4-CCR7+CD45RA+ naive T cells. This sequence originates from a human donor in good health. Some libraries in this study had Jurkat cell RNA spiked in. In nucleotides, the CDR3 is TGTGCCAGCAGTTACCTTTGGGGGTCGGCGACTAATGAAAAACTGTTTTTT. Protein: CASSYLWGSATNEKLFF.